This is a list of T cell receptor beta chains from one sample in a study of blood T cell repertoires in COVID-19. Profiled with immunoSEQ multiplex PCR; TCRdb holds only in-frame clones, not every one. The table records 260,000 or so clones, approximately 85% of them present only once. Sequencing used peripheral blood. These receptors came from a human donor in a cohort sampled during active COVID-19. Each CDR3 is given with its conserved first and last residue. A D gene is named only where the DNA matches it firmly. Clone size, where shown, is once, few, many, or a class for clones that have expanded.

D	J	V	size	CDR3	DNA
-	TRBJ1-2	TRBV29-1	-	CSVAPTSYGYTF	TGCAGCGTTGCACCTACCTCTTATGGCTACACCTTC
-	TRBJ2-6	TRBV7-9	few	CASSLNSFKISGANVLTF	TGTGCCAGCAGCTTAAACAGCTTTAAAATCTCTGGGGCCAACGTCCTGACTTTC
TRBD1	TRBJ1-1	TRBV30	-	CAWSVRWDRGPEAFF	TGTGCCTGGAGTGTACGGTGGGACAGGGGGCCTGAAGCTTTCTTT
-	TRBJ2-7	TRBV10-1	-	CASSDPSREQYF	TGCGCCAGCAGTGACCCCTCGAGGGAGCAGTACTTC
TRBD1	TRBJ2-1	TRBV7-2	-	CASSGQVFDEQFF	TGTGCCAGCAGTGGACAGGTTTTCGATGAGCAGTTCTTC
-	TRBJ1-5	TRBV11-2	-	CASSLDLNQPQHF	TGTGCCAGCAGCTTAGACCTAAATCAGCCCCAGCATTTT
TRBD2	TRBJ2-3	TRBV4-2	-	CASSQEHSGGLSTDTQYF	TGTGCCAGCAGCCAAGAACATAGCGGGGGCCTAAGCACAGATACGCAGTATTTT
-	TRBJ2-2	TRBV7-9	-	CASSLVGETGELFF	TGTGCCAGCAGCTTAGTTGGGGAGACCGGGGAGCTGTTTTTT
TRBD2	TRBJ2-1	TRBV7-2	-	CASSLVSAGGLVEQFF	TGTGCCAGCAGCTTAGTATCTGCGGGGGGGCTGGTTGAGCAGTTCTTC
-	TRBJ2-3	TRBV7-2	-	CASSPQGYGTDTQYF	TGTGCCAGCAGCCCACAGGGTTACGGCACAGATACGCAGTATTTT
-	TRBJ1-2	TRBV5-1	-	CASSPTYNYGYTF	TGCGCCAGCAGCCCGACATATAACTATGGCTACACCTTC
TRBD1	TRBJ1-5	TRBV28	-	CASRNRGLDSNQPQHF	TGTGCCAGCAGAAACAGGGGCTTAGATAGCAATCAGCCCCAGCATTTT
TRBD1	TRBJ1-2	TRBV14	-	CASSQDRTGYYGYTF	TGTGCCAGCAGCCAAGACCGGACAGGATACTATGGCTACACCTTC
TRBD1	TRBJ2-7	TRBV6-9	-	CASSLTRDRGEYEQYF	TGTGCCAGCAGCCTGACCCGGGACAGGGGGGAGTACGAGCAGTACTTC
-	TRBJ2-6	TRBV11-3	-	CASSLGSRNPGANVLTF	TGTGCCAGCAGCTTAGGGTCCAGAAACCCTGGGGCCAACGTCCTGACTTTC
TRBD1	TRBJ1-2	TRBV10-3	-	CAIRVILGTGSLYGYTF	TGTGCCATCAGGGTCATCTTAGGGACAGGTTCTCTCTATGGCTACACCTTC
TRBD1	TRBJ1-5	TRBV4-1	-	CASSLTGESSNQPQHF	TGCGCCAGCAGCCTCACAGGGGAGTCGAGCAATCAGCCCCAGCATTTT
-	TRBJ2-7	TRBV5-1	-	CASSLDALTSGSYEQYF	TGCGCCAGCAGCTTGGATGCCCTTACATCGGGCTCCTACGAGCAGTACTTC
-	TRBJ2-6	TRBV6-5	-	CASGRLVSGANVLTF	TGTGCCAGCGGGAGGCTTGTTTCTGGGGCCAACGTCCTGACTTTC
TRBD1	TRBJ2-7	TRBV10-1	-	CASSEKGTGEDYEQYF	TGCGCCAGCAGTGAGAAGGGGACAGGGGAGGATTACGAGCAGTACTTC
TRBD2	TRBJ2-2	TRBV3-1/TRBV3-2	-	CASSQGSRLAVAGELFF	TGTGCCAGCAGCCAAGGTAGCCGACTAGCGGTCGCCGGGGAGCTGTTTTTT
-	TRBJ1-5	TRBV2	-	CASSEISDNQPQHF	TGTGCCAGCAGTGAAATTTCAGATAATCAGCCCCAGCATTTT
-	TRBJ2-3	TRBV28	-	CASSPPERTDTQYF	TGTGCCAGCAGCCCCCCGGAGCGCACAGATACGCAGTATTTT
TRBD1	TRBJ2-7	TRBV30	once	CAWTSTGDTYEQYF	TGTGCCTGGACCTCGACAGGGGACACCTACGAGCAGTACTTC
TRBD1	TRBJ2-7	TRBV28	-	CASSLPGTAVEQYF	TGTGCCAGCAGTTTACCCGGGACAGCAGTAGAGCAGTACTTC
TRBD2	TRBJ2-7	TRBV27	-	CASSLSTSGRSTYEQYF	TGTGCCAGCAGTTTATCAACTAGCGGGAGATCCACCTACGAGCAGTACTTC
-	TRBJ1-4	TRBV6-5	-	CASSYGTSTNEKLFF	TGTGCCAGCAGTTATGGGACATCAACTAATGAAAAACTGTTTTTT
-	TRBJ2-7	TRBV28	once	CASSLRGEQYF	TGTGCCAGCAGTTTAAGGGGGGAGCAGTACTTC
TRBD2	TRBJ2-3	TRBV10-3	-	CAISVVSGSSDTQYF	TGTGCCATCAGTGTGGTGAGCGGGAGTTCCGATACGCAGTATTTT
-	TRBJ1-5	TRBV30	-	CAWSVQQGAPQHF	TGTGCCTGGAGTGTTCAACAGGGTGCGCCCCAGCATTTT
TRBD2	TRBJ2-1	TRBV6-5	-	CASRPGGENNEQFF	TGTGCCAGCAGACCGGGGGGGGAGAACAATGAGCAGTTCTTC
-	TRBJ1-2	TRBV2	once	CASSVTENYGYTF	TGTGCCAGCAGTGTCACAGAAAACTATGGCTACACCTTC
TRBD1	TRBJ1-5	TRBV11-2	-	CASSLEGAGTGQLPQHF	TGTGCCAGCAGCTTAGAGGGGGCCGGGACAGGGCAGTTGCCCCAGCATTTT
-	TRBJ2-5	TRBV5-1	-	CASSFYSVQGWETQYF	TGCGCCAGCAGCTTTTATTCGGTGCAGGGATGGGAGACCCAGTACTTC
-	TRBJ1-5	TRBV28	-	CASRPEGSGPNQPQHF	TGTGCCAGCAGACCCGAGGGTAGTGGGCCGAATCAGCCCCAGCATTTT
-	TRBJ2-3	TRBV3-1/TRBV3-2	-	CASSRLLTDTQYF	TGTGCCAGCAGCCGACTACTCACAGATACGCAGTATTTT
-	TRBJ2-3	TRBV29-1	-	CSVEYSYSPDTQYF	TGCAGCGTTGAATACTCCTATTCGCCAGATACGCAGTATTTT
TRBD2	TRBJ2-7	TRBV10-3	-	CAISTFSGGLGGGSYEQYF	TGTGCCATCAGTACCTTTAGCGGGGGGCTCGGTGGGGGCTCCTACGAGCAGTACTTC
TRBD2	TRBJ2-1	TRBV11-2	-	CASSLAPSGVPEQFF	TGTGCCAGCAGCTTAGCCCCTAGCGGGGTGCCTGAGCAGTTCTTC
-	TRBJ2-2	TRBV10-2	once	CASSEEDWGPNTGELFF	TGCGCCAGCAGTGAAGAAGACTGGGGGCCCAACACCGGGGAGCTGTTTTTT
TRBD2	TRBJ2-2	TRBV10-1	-	CASSQREGHTGELFF	TGCGCCAGCAGTCAGCGGGAGGGACACACCGGGGAGCTGTTTTTT
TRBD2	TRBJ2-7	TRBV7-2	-	CASSPSGSHVNEQYF	TGTGCCAGCAGTCCTAGCGGGAGTCATGTGAACGAGCAGTACTTC
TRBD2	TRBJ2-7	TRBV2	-	CASKRTSGTEQYF	TGTGCCAGCAAACGGACTAGCGGGACGGAGCAGTACTTC
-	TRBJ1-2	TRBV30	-	CAQRAGQANYGYTF	TGTGCCCAAAGGGCAGGGCAAGCTAACTATGGCTACACCTTC
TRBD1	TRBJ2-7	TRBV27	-	CASSKRQGSYEQYF	TGTGCCAGCAGTAAACGACAGGGCTCCTACGAGCAGTACTTC
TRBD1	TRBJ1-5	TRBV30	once	CAWSNRAGGRNQPQHF	TGTGCCTGGAGTAACCGAGCAGGGGGGCGAAATCAGCCCCAGCATTTT
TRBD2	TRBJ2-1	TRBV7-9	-	CASSFSGLAGASSYNEQFF	TGTGCCAGCAGCTTCTCGGGCCTAGCGGGCGCTAGCTCCTACAATGAGCAGTTCTTC